The following is a TCR beta chain sequence with its context. As processed by the authors: Scientists estimated how many nucleated cells there were by amplifying reference gene primers. Libraries were prepared by immunoSEQ multiplex PCR; TCRdb keeps only in-frame clonotypes and omits some of them. Clonal size and the V and J genes are those of that table, whereas D and trimming came from the DNA. The repertoire has 60,000 to 95,000 clones, roughly 89% of them found once; the top ten carry around 5.4%. The CDR3 runs 16 residues. The V gene's germline CDR1 is MNHNY and CDR2 SVGAGI (reference sequence). The ends lost 2 bases at V and 8 bases at J; junction bases unmatched: 5. The data stem from a study of blood T cell repertoires in COVID-19. Study context: COVID-19 samples, acute and convalescent, were from the United States, Italy and Spain. The analysed material was cDNA or gDNA that came from T cells, B-cell-depleted T cells, or PBMCs.

The clonotype was recovered from a human donor in a cohort sampled during active COVID-19. The sample comprised peripheral blood. The rearrangement joins TRBV6-6 to TRBJ2-1; TRBD2 agrees at 14 bases. The CDR3, as DNA: TGTGCCAGCAGTTACCGGGGACTAGCGGGGGCCGATGAGCAGTTCTTC. This translates into CASSYRGLAGADEQFF.